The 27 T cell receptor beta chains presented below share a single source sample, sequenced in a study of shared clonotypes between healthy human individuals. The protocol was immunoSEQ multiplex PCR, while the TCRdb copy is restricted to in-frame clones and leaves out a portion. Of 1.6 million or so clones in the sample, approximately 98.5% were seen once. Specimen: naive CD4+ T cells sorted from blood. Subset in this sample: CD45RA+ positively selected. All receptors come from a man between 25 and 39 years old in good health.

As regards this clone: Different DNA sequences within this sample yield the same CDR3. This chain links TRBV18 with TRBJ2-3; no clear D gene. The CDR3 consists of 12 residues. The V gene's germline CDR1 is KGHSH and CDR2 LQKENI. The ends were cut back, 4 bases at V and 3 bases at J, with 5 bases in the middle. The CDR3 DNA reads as TGTGCCAGCTCACTAGGAACAGATACGCAGTATTTT. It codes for CASSLGTDTQYF.

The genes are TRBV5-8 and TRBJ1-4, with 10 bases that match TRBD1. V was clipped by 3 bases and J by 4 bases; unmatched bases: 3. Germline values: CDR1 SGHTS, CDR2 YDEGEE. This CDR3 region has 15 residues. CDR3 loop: CASSWGDRGNEKLFF. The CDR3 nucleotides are TGTGCCAGCAGCTGGGGGGACAGGGGTAATGAAAAACTGTTTTTT.

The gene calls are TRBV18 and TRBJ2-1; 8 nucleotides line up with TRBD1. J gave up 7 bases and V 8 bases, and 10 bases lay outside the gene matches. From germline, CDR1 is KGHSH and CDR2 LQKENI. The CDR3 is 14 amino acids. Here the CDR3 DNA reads TGTGCCAGCGACCGACAGGGGAATTGGAATGAGCAGTTCTTC. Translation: CASDRQGNWNEQFF.

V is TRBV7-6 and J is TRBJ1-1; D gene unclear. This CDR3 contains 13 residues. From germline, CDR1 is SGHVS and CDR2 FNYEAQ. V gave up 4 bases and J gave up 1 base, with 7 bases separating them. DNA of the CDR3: TGTGCCAGCAGCTCACAGCAGAACACTGAAGCTTTCTTT. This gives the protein CASSSQQNTEAFF.

The DNA for the CDR3 is TGTGCCAGCAGTGACTGGCAGGGGATGGTCGGGGAGCTGTTTTTT. This gives the protein CASSDWQGMVGELFF. The rearrangement links TRBV2 to TRBJ2-2, with D possibly TRBD1 on 6 matching bases. V gave up 3 bases and J gave up 7 bases, with 15 bases separating them. Germline V gene data show CDR1 as SNHLY and CDR2 as FYNNEI. The CDR3 totals 15 residues.

CDR3 sequence (DNA): TGTGCCAGCTCACCACGCCGGGGAGGAGATAGCAATCAGCCCCAGCATTTT. Translated: CASSPRRGGDSNQPQHF. This chain links TRBV18 with TRBJ1-5; no definite D call. The CDR3 loop spans 17 amino acids. Trimming removed 1 base at V and 0 bases at J, with 13 bases between. CDR1 is KGHSH, CDR2 LQKENI, per germline.

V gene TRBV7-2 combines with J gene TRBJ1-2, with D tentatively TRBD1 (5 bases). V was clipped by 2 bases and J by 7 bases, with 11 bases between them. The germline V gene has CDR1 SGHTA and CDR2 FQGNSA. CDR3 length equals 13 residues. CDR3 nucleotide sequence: TGTGCCAGCAGCTTATCCATACAGGCTGGCTACACCTTC. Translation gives CASSLSIQAGYTF.

The CDR3 sequence is CASSPPGLATDTQYF. The CDR3 DNA is TGTGCCAGCTCACCCCCGGGACTAGCGACAGATACGCAGTATTTT. The rearrangement uses TRBV18 and TRBJ2-3; 10 nucleotides match TRBD2. The CDR3 is 15 amino acids. Germline V gene data show CDR1 as KGHSH and CDR2 as LQKENI. Trimming cost V 3 bases and J 3 bases; bases outside gene matches: 3. Full variable domain (missing parts from reference TRBV18 and TRBJ2-3): NAGVMQNPRHLVRRRGQEARLRCSPMKGHSHVYWYRQLPEEGLKFMVYLQKENIIDESGMPKERFSAEFPKEGPSILRIQQVVRGDSAAYFCASSPPGLATDTQYFGPGTRLTVL.

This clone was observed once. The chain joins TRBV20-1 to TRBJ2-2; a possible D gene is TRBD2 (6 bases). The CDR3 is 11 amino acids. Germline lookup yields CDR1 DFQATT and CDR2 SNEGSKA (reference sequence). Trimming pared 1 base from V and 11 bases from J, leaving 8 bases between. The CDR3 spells CSARASVELFF. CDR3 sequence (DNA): TGCAGTGCTAGAGCTAGCGTAGAGCTGTTTTTT.

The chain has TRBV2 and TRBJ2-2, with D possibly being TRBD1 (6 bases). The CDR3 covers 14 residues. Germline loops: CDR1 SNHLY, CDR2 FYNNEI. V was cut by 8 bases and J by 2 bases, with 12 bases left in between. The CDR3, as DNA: TGTGCCAGCTCCTGGGGGCATAACACCGGGGAGCTGTTTTTT. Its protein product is CASSWGHNTGELFF.

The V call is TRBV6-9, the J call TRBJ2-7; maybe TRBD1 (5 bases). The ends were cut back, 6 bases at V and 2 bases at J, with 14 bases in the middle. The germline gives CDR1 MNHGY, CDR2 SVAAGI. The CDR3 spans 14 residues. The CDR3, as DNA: TGTGCCAGCAGACTTCGACAGCGAACCTACGAGCAGTACTTC. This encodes CASRLRQRTYEQYF.

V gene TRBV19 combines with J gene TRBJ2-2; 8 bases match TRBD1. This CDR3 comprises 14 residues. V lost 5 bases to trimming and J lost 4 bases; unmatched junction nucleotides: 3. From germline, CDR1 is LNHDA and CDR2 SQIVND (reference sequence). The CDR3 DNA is TGTGCCAGTAGTCTTACAGGGGGCACCGGGGAGCTGTTTTTT. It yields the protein CASSLTGGTGELFF.

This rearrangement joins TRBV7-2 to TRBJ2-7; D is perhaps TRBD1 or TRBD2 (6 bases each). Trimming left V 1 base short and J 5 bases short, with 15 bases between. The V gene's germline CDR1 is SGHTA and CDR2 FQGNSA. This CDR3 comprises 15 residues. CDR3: CASSLEGVGGDEQYF. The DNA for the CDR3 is TGTGCCAGCAGCTTAGAGGGAGTGGGGGGCGACGAGCAGTACTTC. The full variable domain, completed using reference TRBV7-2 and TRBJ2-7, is GAGVSQSPSNKVTEKGKDVELRCDPISGHTALYWYRQSLGQGLEFLIYFQGNSAPDKSGLPSDRFSAERTGGSVSTLTIQRTQQEDSAVYLCASSLEGVGGDEQYFGPGTRLTVT.

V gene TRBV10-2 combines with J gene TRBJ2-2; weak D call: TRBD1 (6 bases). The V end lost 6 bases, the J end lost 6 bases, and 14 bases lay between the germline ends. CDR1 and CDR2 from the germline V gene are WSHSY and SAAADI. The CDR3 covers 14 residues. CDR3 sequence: CASRQGDLSGELFF. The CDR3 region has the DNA TGCGCCAGCAGACAGGGAGACCTCTCCGGGGAGCTGTTTTTT.

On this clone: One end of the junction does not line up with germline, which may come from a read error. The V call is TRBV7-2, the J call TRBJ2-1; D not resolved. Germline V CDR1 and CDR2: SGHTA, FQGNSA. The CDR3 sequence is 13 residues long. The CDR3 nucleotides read TGTGCCAGCAGCTTAGTCCCCCCCAGAAGGTTTCTCTTC. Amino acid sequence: CASSLVPPRRFLF.

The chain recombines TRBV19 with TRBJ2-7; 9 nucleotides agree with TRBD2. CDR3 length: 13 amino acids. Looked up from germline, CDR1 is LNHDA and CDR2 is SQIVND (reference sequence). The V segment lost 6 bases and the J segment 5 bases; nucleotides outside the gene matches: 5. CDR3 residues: CASSRTSVHEQYF. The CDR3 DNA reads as TGTGCCAGTAGCCGGACTAGCGTTCACGAGCAGTACTTC.

CDR3 in DNA: TGCGCCAGCAGCTCGACAGGGGAGACTGAAGCTTTCTTT. The encoded protein is CASSSTGETEAFF. This chain joins TRBV5-1 and TRBJ1-1; 8 bases are a match to TRBD1. With V trimmed by 3 bases and J by 5 bases, 3 bases remained unmatched. Germline V gene lookup returns CDR1 SGHRS and CDR2 YFSETQ. This CDR3 is built from 13 residues.

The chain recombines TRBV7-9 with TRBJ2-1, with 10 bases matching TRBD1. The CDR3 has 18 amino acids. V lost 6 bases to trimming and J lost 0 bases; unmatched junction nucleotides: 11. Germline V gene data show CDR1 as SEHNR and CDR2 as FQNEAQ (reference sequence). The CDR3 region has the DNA TGTGCCAGCAGTCACTCGGGACAGGGGTCGAGCTCCTACAATGAGCAGTTCTTC. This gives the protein CASSHSGQGSSSYNEQFF.

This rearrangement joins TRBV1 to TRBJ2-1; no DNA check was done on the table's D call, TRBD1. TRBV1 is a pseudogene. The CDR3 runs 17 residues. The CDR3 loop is CTSSQTRDILSYNEQFF. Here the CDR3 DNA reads TGCACCAGCAGCCAGACACGGGACATCCTCTCCTACAATGAGCAGTTCTTC.

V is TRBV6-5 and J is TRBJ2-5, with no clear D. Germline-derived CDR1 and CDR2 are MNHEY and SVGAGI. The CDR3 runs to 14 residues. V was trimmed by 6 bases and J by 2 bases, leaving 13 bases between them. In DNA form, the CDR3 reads TGTGCCAGCAGAAGCCTGGGCCAGCAAGAGACCCAGTACTTC. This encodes CASRSLGQQETQYF.

CDR3 DNA sequence: TGCAGCGTTGAAGGTCCCAGCGGGCCCAATGAGCAGTTCTTC. This codes for CSVEGPSGPNEQFF. The chain carries TRBV29-1 and TRBJ2-1, with D tentatively TRBD2 (6 bases). From germline, CDR1 is SQVTM and CDR2 ANQGSEA. V gave up 1 base and J gave up 6 bases, with 13 bases separating them. This CDR3 contains 14 residues.

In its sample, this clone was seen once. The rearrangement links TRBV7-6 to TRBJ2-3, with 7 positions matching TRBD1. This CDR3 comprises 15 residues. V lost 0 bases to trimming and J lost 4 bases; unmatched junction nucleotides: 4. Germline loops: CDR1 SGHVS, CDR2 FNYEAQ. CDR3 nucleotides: TGTGCCAGCAGCTTAGCCGACAGGGCGGCAGATACGCAGTATTTT. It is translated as CASSLADRAADTQYF.

The CDR3 nucleotides are TGTGCCAGCAGCTTAGCGGGGAGGGGCGCCATCCAAAACATTCAGTACTTC. Encoded protein: CASSLAGRGAIQNIQYF. The chain couples TRBV7-8 to TRBJ2-4, with 7 bases aligning to TRBD2. Per the germline V gene, CDR1 is SGHVS and CDR2 is FQNEAQ. The CDR3 loop spans 17 amino acids. V lost 0 bases and J lost 5; bases outside the gene matches: 10.

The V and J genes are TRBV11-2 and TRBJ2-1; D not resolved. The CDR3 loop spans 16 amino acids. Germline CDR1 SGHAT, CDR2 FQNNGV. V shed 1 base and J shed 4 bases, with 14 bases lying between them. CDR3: CASSLGIGRAYNEQFF. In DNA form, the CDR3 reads TGTGCCAGCAGCTTAGGTATCGGACGTGCGTACAATGAGCAGTTCTTC.

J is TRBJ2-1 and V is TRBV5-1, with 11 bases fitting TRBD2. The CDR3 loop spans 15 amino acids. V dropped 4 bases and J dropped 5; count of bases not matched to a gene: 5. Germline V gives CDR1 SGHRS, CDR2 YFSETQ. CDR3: CASSVGTSGDNEQFF. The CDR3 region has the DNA TGCGCCAGCAGCGTCGGGACTAGCGGAGACAATGAGCAGTTCTTC.

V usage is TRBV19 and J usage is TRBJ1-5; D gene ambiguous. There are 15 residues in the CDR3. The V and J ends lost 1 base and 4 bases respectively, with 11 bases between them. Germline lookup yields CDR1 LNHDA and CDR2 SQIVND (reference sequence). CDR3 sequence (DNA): TGTGCCAGTAGTATAGTCGATGCACTGAATCAGCCCCAGCATTTT. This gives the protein CASSIVDALNQPQHF. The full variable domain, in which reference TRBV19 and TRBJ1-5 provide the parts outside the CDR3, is DGGITQSPKYLFRKEGQNVTLSCEQNLNHDAMYWYRQDPGQGLRLIYYSQIVNDFQKGDIAEGYSVSREKKESFPLTVTSAQKNPTAFYLCASSIVDALNQPQHFGDGTRLSIL.

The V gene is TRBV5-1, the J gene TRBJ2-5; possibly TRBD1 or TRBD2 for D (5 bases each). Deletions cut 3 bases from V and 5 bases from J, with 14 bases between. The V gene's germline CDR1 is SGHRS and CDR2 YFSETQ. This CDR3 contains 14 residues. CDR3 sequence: CASSSGQGRETQYF. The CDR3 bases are TGCGCCAGCAGCTCGGGCCAGGGACGGGAGACCCAGTACTTC.